This T cell receptor (beta chain) comes out of a study of shared clonotypes between healthy human individuals. For the study at large: Researchers assigned three CD4 naive, three CD4 memory, two CD8 naive and one CD8 memory plate to each donor.

About this clone: Its antigen is not identified.

The protocol was immunoSEQ multiplex PCR, while the TCRdb copy is restricted to in-frame clones and leaves out a portion. The data show 2 million to 2.5 million clones, around 92% seen once. The CDR3 length is 14 residues. Germline V gene data show CDR1 as MNHEY and CDR2 as SVGAGI. Trimming removed 6 bases from V and 4 bases from J, with 15 bases in between. Study-wide results and limits: Shared clonotypes: roughly 4.7% naive CD4, around 3.4% naive CD8, less than 2.5% memory CD4, under 0.5% memory CD8. Shared clonotypes across all four donors exceeded non-shared ones in generation probability. Sorted-subset sequencing was shown by rarefaction to be incomplete despite large depth.

The sequenced sample was naive CD4+ T cells from PBMCs. As to subset: CD45RA+ positively selected. The gene calls are TRBV6-5 and TRBJ1-2; D uncertain. This TCR came from a man between 18 and 35 years old in good health. Some clones in this sample may be carry-over from other donors' samples. The CDR3, as DNA: TGTGCCAGCAGCGTGGAGGCAAACCTCTATGGCTACACCTTC. Amino acids: CASSVEANLYGYTF.